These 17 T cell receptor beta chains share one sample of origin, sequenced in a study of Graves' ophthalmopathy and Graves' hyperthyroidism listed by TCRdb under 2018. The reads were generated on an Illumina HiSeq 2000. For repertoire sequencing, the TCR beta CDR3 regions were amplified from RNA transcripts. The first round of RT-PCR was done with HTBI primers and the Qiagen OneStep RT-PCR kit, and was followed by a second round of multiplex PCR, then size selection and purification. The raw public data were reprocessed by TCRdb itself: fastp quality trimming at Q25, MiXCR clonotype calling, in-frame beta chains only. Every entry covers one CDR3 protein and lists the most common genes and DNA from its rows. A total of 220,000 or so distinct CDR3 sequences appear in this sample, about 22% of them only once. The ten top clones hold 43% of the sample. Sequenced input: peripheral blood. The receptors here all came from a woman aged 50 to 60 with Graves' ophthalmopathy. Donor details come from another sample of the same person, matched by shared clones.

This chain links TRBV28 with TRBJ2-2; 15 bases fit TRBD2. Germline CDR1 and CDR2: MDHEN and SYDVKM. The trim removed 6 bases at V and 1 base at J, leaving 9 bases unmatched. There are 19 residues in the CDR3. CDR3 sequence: CASSSPGLAGGKNTGELFF. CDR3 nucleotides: TGTGCCAGCAGCTCTCCGGGACTAGCGGGAGGAAAGAACACCGGGGAGCTGTTTTTT.

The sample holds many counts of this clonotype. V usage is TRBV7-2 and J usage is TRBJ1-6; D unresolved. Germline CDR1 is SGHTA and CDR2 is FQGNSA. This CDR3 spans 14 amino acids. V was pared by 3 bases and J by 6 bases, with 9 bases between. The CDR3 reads CASSFEPINSPLHF. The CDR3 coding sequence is TGTGCCAGCAGCTTTGAGCCGATTAATTCACCCCTCCACTTT.

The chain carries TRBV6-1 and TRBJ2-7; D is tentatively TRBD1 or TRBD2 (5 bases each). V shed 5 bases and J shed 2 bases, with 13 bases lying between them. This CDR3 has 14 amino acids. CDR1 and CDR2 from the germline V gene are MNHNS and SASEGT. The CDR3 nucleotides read TGTGCCAGCAGTCGACCGGGACCGGCCTACGAGCAGTACTTC. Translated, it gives CASSRPGPAYEQYF.

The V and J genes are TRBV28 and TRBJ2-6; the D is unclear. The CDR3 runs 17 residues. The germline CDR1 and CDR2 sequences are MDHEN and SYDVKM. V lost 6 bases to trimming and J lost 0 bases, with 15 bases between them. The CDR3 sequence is CASSPPGQISGANVLTF. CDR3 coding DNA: TGTGCCAGCAGCCCCCCCGGGCAAATCTCTGGGGCCAACGTCCTGACTTTC.

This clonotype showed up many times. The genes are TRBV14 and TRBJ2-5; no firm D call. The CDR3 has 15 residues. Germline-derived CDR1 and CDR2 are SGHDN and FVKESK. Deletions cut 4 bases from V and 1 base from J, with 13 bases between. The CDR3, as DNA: TGTGCCAGCAGCCCCCGAGAGAGCAGCCAAGAGACCCAGTACTTC. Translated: CASSPRESSQETQYF.

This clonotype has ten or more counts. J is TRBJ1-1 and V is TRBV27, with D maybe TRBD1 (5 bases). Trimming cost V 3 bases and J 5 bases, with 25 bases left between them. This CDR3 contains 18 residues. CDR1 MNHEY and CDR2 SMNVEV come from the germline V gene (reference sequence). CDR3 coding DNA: TGTGCCAGCAGTTTGGGGGATGGGGGGGGAGAAGGGATTACTGAAGCTTTCTTT. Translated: CASSLGDGGGEGITEAFF.

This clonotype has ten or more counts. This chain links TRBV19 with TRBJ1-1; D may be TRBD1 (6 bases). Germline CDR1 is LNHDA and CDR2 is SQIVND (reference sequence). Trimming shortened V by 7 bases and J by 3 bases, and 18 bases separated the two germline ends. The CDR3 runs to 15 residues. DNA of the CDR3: TGTGCCAGTAACCAGGGGCGGGCTGTGGACACTGAAGCTTTCTTT. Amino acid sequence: CASNQGRAVDTEAFF.

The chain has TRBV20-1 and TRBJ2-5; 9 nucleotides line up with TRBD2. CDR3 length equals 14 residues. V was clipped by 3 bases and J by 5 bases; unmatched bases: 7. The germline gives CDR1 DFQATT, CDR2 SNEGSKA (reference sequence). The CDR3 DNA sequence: TGCAGTGCTAGGTGGACTAGCGTCAGTGAGACCCAGTACTTC. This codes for CSARWTSVSETQYF.

The CDR3 here is CASSSVGGSSNQPQHF. The CDR3 DNA sequence: TGTGCCAGCAGTTCGGTGGGAGGTAGCTCCAATCAGCCCCAGCATTTT. The genes are TRBV12-3 or TRBV12-4 and TRBJ1-5; D unclear. The CDR3 runs 16 residues. Trimming shortened V by 4 bases and J by 3 bases, and 16 bases separated the two germline ends.

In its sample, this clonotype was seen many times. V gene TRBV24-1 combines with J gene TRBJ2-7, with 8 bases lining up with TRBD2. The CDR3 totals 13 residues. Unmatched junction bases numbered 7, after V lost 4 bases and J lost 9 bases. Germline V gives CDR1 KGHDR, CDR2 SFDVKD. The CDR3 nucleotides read TGTGCCACCAGTGAATCGAGCGGGAGTTTGCAGTACTTC. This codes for CATSESSGSLQYF.

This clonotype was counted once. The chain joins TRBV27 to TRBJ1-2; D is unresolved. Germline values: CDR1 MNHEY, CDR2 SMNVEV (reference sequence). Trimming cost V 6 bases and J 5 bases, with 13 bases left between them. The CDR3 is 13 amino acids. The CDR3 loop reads CASSSGPTYGYTF. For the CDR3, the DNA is TGTGCCAGCAGCTCCGGGCCCACATATGGCTACACCTTC.

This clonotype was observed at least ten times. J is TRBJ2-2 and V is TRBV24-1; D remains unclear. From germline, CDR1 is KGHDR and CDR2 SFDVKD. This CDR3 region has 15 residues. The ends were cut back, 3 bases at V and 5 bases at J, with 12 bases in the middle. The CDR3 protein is CATSDLDPPTGELFF. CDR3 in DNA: TGTGCCACCAGTGATCTGGACCCCCCGACCGGGGAGCTGTTTTTT.

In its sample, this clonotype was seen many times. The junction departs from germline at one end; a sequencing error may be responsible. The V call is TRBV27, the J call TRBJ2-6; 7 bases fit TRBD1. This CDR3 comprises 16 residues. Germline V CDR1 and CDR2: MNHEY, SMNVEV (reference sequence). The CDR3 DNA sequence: TGTGCCTGCAGTATAAATACAGGGGCTGGGGCCAACGTCCTGACTTTC. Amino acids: CACSINTGAGANVLTF.

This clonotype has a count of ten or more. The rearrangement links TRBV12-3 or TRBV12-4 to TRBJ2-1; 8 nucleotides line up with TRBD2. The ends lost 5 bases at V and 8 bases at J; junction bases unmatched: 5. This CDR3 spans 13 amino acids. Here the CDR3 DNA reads TGTGCCAGCAGTCGGCGGGAGGTCTATGAGCAGTTCTTC. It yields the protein CASSRREVYEQFF.

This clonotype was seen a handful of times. The CDR3 spells CAWSIPVGRQDEQYF. The DNA for the CDR3 is TGTGCCTGGAGCATCCCGGTCGGGCGGCAGGACGAGCAGTACTTC. The chain is built from TRBV30 and TRBJ2-7; D is unresolved. CDR1 is GTSNPN and CDR2 is SVGIG in the germline V gene (reference sequence). Trimming took off 3 bases at V and 5 bases at J, with 20 bases between the two ends. The CDR3 totals 15 residues.

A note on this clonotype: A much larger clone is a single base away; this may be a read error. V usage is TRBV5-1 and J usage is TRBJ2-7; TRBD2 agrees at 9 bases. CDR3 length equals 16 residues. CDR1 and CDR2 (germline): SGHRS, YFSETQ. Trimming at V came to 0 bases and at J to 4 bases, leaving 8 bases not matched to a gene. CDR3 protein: CASSLASSSGAYEQYF. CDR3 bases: TGCGCCAGCAGCTTGGCCTCGTCTAGCGGGGCATACGAGCAGTACTTC.

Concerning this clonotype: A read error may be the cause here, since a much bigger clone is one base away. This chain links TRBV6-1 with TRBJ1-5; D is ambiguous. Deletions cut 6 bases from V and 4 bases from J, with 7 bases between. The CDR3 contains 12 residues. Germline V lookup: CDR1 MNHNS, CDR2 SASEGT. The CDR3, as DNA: TGTGCCAGCAGGGATTTTAATCAGCCCCAGCATTTT. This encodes CASRDFNQPQHF.